This T cell receptor beta chain was obtained from a study of blood T cell repertoires in COVID-19. Overall study: Material from acute and convalescent COVID-19 was sourced from the United States, Italy and Spain.

Allocation to cohorts depended on clinical history reported by the participants. Donors in Cohort 3 who had recovered were those with two negative PCRs, healthcare professional clearance, or resolution of their symptoms. The CDR3 is 14 residues long. Germline V gene sequence: CDR1 SNHLY, CDR2 FYNNEI. The V and J ends lost 4 bases and 6 bases respectively, with 12 bases between them. Original methodology: Quantification of nucleated cells was approximated via reference gene primer amplification. Produced via immunoSEQ multiplex PCR; TCRdb's table is partial and in-frame only. V, J and clone size are taken as reported in that table, and D and trimming were inferred from the DNA itself. Here the sample spans 200,000 to 250,000 clones, about nine tenths being singletons.

The chain recombines TRBV2 with TRBJ2-2, with a tentative D call TRBD1 (6 bases). Sequences were obtained from PBMCs or T cells enriched from blood (not recorded which). The TCR originated in a man aged 40-49 years who had recovered from COVID-19. CDR3 nucleotides: TGTGCCAGCAGTGGTCCAACAGGGTCCGGGGAGCTGTTTTTT. Encoded protein: CASSGPTGSGELFF.